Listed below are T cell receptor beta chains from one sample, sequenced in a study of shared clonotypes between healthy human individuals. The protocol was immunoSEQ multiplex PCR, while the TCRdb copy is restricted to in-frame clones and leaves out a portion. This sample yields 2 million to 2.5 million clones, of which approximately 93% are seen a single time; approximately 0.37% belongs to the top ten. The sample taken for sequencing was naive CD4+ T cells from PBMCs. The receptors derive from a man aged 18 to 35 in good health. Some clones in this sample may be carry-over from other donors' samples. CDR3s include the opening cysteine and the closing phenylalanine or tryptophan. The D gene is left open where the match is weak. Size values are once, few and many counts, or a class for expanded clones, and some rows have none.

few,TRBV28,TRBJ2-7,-,CASRGTGHEQYF,TGTGCCAGCAGGGGAACAGGGCACGAGCAGTACTTC
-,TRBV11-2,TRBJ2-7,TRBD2,CASRDLAGGIYEQYF,TGTGCCAGCAGAGATCTAGCGGGAGGGATCTACGAGCAGTACTTC
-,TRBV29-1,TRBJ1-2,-,CSVGIHYLRSTDGYTF,TGCAGCGTTGGAATCCATTACCTAAGATCGACTGATGGCTACACCTTC
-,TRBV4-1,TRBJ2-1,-,CASSQVFSDEQFF,TGCGCCAGCAGCCAAGTGTTCTCCGATGAGCAGTTCTTC
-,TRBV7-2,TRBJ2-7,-,CASSPSRHQPLYEQYF,TGTGCCAGCAGCCCCTCCCGGCACCAGCCCCTCTACGAGCAGTACTTC
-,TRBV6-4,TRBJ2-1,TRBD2,CASSDSTRTSGGQFF,TGTGCCAGCAGTGACTCGACAAGGACTAGCGGAGGACAGTTCTTC
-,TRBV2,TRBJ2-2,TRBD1,CASRDRVRTGELFF,TGTGCCAGCAGGGACAGGGTTCGGACCGGGGAGCTGTTTTTT
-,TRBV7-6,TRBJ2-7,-,CASSGGGSYEQYF,TGTGCCAGCAGCGGGGGGGGCAGCTACGAGCAGTACTTC
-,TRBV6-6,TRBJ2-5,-,CASSYVGGSATQYF,TGTGCCAGCAGTTATGTGGGGGGCTCGGCGACCCAGTACTTC
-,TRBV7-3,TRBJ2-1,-,CASSWSSGPNRLEQFF,TGTGCCAGCAGCTGGAGCTCAGGACCTAACCGCCTGGAGCAGTTCTTC
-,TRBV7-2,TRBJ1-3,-,CASSSDTAGNTIYF,TGTGCCAGCAGCTCAGACACCGCTGGAAACACCATATATTTT
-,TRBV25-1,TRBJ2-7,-,CASGDFYEQYF,TGTGCCAGCGGGGACTTCTACGAGCAGTACTTC
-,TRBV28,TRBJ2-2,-,CASSLTNTGELFF,TGTGCCAGCAGTCTCACTAACACCGGGGAGCTGTTTTTT
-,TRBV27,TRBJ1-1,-,CASSLGQARKMNTEAFF,TGTGCCAGCAGTTTAGGGCAGGCCCGAAAGATGAACACTGAAGCTTTCTTT
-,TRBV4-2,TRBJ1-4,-,CASSQEPWVKGTNEKLFF,TGTGCCAGCAGCCAAGAGCCCTGGGTGAAAGGAACTAATGAAAAACTGTTTTTT
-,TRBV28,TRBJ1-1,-,CASTPGAWTEAFF,TGTGCCAGCACTCCGGGGGCCTGGACTGAAGCTTTCTTT
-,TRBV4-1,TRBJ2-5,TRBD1,CASSQTTGTVQETQYF,TGCGCCAGCAGCCAAACCACCGGGACAGTTCAAGAGACCCAGTACTTC
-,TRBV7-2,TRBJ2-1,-,CASSLVLGGELQGNEQFF,TGTGCCAGCAGCTTAGTTCTTGGGGGAGAGCTCCAGGGGAATGAGCAGTTCTTC
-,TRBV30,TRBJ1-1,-,CAWSVTSGNTEAFF,TGTGCCTGGAGTGTAACCTCTGGCAACACTGAAGCTTTCTTT
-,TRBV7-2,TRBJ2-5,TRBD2,CASSLRGGGALLQETQYF,TGTGCCAGCAGCCTTAGGGGCGGGGGGGCCCTACTCCAAGAGACCCAGTACTTC
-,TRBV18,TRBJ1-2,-,CASSLNSGGSGYTF,TGTGCCAGCTCACTCAACTCGGGGGGTAGCGGCTACACCTTC
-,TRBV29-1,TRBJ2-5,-,CSVVSDFETQYF,TGCAGCGTTGTTTCGGATTTCGAGACCCAGTACTTC
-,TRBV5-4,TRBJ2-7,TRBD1,CASSPGGSISYEQYF,TGTGCCAGCAGCCCAGGGGGATCGATCTCCTACGAGCAGTACTTC
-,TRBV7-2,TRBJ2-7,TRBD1,CASSQQGAIRSYEQYF,TGTGCCAGCAGTCAACAGGGGGCTATTCGATCCTACGAGCAGTACTTC
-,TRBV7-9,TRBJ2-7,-,CASSSYREAYEQYF,TGTGCCAGCAGCTCGTACAGGGAAGCCTACGAGCAGTACTTC
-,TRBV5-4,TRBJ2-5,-,CASSSSLGTETQYF,TGTGCCAGCAGCTCCTCTTTAGGAACAGAGACCCAGTACTTC
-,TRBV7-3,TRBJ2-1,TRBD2,CASSMRRTSVNEQFF,TGTGCCAGCAGTATGCGGCGGACTAGCGTCAATGAGCAGTTCTTC